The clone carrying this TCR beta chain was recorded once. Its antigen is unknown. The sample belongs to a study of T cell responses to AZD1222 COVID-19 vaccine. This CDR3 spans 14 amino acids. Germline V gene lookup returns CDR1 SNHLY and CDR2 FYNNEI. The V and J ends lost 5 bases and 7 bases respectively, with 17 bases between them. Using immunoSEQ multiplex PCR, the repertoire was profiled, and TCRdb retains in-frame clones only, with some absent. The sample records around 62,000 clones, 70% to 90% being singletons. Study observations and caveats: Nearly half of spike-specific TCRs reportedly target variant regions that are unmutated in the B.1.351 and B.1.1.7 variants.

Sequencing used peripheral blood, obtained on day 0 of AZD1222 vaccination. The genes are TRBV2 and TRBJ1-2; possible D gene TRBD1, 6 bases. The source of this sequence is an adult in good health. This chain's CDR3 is CASSPQGRTGGYTF. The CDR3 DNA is TGTGCCAGCAGTCCACAGGGTAGAACGGGTGGCTACACCTTC.